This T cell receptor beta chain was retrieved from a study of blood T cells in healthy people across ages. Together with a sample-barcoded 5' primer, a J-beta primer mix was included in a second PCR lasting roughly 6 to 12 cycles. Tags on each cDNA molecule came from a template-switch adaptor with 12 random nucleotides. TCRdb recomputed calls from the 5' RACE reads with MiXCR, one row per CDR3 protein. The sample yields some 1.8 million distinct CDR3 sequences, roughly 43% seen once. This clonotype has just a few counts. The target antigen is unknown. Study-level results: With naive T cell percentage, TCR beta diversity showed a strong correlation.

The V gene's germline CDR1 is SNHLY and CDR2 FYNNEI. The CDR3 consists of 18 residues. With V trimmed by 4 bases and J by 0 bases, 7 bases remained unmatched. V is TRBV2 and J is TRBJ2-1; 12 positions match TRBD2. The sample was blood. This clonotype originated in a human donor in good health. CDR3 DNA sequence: TGTGCCAGCAGTGTTTCACTAGCGGGGGGCCTCTCCTACAATGAGCAGTTCTTC. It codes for CASSVSLAGGLSYNEQFF.